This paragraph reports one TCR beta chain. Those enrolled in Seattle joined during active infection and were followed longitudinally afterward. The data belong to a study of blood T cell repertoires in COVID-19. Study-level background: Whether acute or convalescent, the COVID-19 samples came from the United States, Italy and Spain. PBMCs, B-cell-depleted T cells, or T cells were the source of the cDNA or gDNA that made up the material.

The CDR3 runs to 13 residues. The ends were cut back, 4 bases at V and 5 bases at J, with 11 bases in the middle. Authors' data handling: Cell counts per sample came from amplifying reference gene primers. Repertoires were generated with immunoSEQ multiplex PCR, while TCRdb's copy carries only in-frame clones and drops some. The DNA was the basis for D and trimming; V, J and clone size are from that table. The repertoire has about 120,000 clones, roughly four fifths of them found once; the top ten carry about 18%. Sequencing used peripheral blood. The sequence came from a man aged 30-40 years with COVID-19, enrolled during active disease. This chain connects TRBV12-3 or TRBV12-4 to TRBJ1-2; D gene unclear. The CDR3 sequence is CASSWGRRYGYTF. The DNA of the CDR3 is TGTGCCAGCAGTTGGGGAAGGAGGTATGGCTACACCTTC.